This is a list of T cell receptor beta chains from one sample in a study of regulatory T cells in long-lasting Graves disease. Each CDR3 protein gets one entry after TCRdb re-called the multiplex PCR reads with MiXCR. Counted here are roughly 560,000 distinct CDR3 sequences, 15% to 20% occurring once; the ten biggest clones make up around a quarter. These same data were also listed under a study on T cells in Graves' hyperthyroidism and ophthalmopathy.

The sequences come from peripheral blood mononuclear cells (PBMCs), collected at new diagnosis, from a patient treated with antithyroid drugs. Receptors originate from a woman aged 40-65 years with Graves disease. Both conserved end residues are part of each CDR3. D genes are given only for firm matches. For some rows the clone size is stated as once, few or many, or as a class when expanded; others skip it.

D,J,size,V,DNA,CDR3
-,TRBJ1-3,-,TRBV6-1,TGTGCCAGCAGTATGGTAGGGGGGGCTGGAAACACCATATATTTT,CASSMVGGAGNTIYF
-,TRBJ2-7,-,TRBV29-1,TGCAGCGTTGAAGGGGAGGGGGCCTACGAGCAGTACTTC,CSVEGEGAYEQYF
TRBD1,TRBJ1-2,many,TRBV18,TGTGCCAGCTCGCCTACAGGGGGAGGCTATGGCTACACCTTC,CASSPTGGGYGYTF
-,TRBJ2-2,few,TRBV10-3,TGTGCCCTCCTGTCGGGGACCGGGGAGCTGTTTTTT,CALLSGTGELFF
TRBD1,TRBJ1-5,few,TRBV12-3/TRBV12-4,TGTGCCAGCAGTTTCACGGACAGGGGCGTCTTTTATAGCAATCAGCCCCAGCATTTT,CASSFTDRGVFYSNQPQHF
-,TRBJ1-1,many,TRBV12-3/TRBV12-4,TGTGCCAGCAACGATACTCCGAACACTGAAGCTTTCTTT,CASNDTPNTEAFF
-,TRBJ1-5,many,TRBV4-1,TGTGCCAGCAGCCAAGTTCCACACAGCAATCAGCCCCAGCATTTT,CASSQVPHSNQPQHF
TRBD1,TRBJ2-7,few,TRBV18,TGTGCCAGCTCACCGACAGGGGTAGTATCCTACGAGCAGTACTTC,CASSPTGVVSYEQYF
-,TRBJ1-2,many,TRBV12-3/TRBV12-4,TGTGCCATGGGGAACAGGGAAAACGATGGCTACACCTTC,CAMGNRENDGYTF
-,TRBJ1-1,-,TRBV18,TGTGCCAGCTCTCGGACCCCGCTAGAGAACACTGAAGCTTTCTTT,CASSRTPLENTEAFF
-,TRBJ1-4,many,TRBV12-3/TRBV12-4,TGTGCCAGCAGCTCCGGGGGGGGAAGTGAAAAACTGTTTTTT,CASSSGGGSEKLFF
-,TRBJ1-6,many,TRBV11-1,TGTGCCACCGGGGAAAACGGCTATTCACCCCTCCACTTT,CATGENGYSPLHF
-,TRBJ1-1,-,TRBV20-1,TGCAGTGCTATAGTGGTCTCTGAAGCTTTCTTT,CSAIVVSEAFF
-,TRBJ2-3,few,TRBV6-2/TRBV6-3,TGTGCCAGCAGTTCCACCGACGCGGATACGCAGTATTTT,CASSSTDADTQYF
-,TRBJ1-2,few,TRBV25-1,TGTGCCAGCAGTAGTCCCAGGAGGGGGGCGGACTATGGCTACACCTTC,CASSSPRRGADYGYTF
TRBD2,TRBJ2-7,few,TRBV5-4,TGTGCCAGCAGCCCCTTAGCGGGGATGCCCTACGAGCAGTACTTC,CASSPLAGMPYEQYF
-,TRBJ2-1,few,TRBV5-4,TGTGCCAGCAGGTCAGGCTTGACACCACCTGAGCAGTTCTTC,CASRSGLTPPEQFF
-,TRBJ1-4,few,TRBV7-9,TGTGCCAGCACCACGCAGGGATACAAGACTAATGAAAAACTGTTTTTT,CASTTQGYKTNEKLFF
-,TRBJ1-2,few,TRBV19,TGTGCCAGTAGTCCAAACGACAGTACGGACTATGGCTACACCTTC,CASSPNDSTDYGYTF
TRBD1,TRBJ2-7,many,TRBV12-3/TRBV12-4,TGTGCCAGCAGTTTATCGCCAGGGGGATCCTACGAGCAGTACTTC,CASSLSPGGSYEQYF
-,TRBJ1-5,few,TRBV12-3/TRBV12-4,TGTGCCAGCAGTTACTCGGGGGGGGGGGGAGGCAATCAGCCCCAGCATTTT,CASSYSGGGGGNQPQHF
-,TRBJ1-5,many,TRBV2,TGTGCCAGCAGGCCGGGGCCCGGTGGCAATCAGCCCCAGCATTTT,CASRPGPGGNQPQHF
-,TRBJ1-2,-,TRBV20-1,TGCAGTGCCCGTTGGTCCCGAGTCCCCAAAACTAGTGGCTACACCTTC,CSARWSRVPKTSGYTF
TRBD2,TRBJ2-1,-,TRBV3-1,TGTGCCAGCAGCCAGGGACTAGCGGGGGGGTCCGGCCTTAATGAGCAGTTCTTC,CASSQGLAGGSGLNEQFF
-,TRBJ2-7,-,TRBV20-1,TGCAGTGCTATGGACCGGGATTTACTCTACGAGCAGTACTTC,CSAMDRDLLYEQYF
TRBD1,TRBJ1-3,few,TRBV30,TGTGCCTGGAGTGTACCCGGGACAGCTGGAAACACCATATATTTT,CAWSVPGTAGNTIYF
-,TRBJ2-3,many,TRBV20-1,TGCAGTGCCAGGGTGGGGGACTCCACAGATACGCAGTATTTT,CSARVGDSTDTQYF
-,TRBJ2-7,-,TRBV11-2,TGTGCCAGCAGCTTAAACTTCAACTACGAGCAGTACTTC,CASSLNFNYEQYF
-,TRBJ2-1,many,TRBV20-1,TGCAGTGCTAGAGATGGAGGGGGCGAGGGAATTGAGCAGTTCTTC,CSARDGGGEGIEQFF
-,TRBJ2-1,-,TRBV10-3,TGTGCCATCAGTGATAAAGGGATTGATGAGCAGTTCTTC,CAISDKGIDEQFF
-,TRBJ2-1,many,TRBV11-2,TGTGCCAGCAGCCTCGAGACTTTAGACGATGAGCAGTTCTTC,CASSLETLDDEQFF
TRBD2,TRBJ2-5,many,TRBV20-1,TGCAGTGCTACTAAGGGGACTAGCGGGGATGAGACCCAGTACTTC,CSATKGTSGDETQYF
TRBD2,TRBJ2-1,few,TRBV9,TGTGCCAGCAGCCCCTTAAGCGGGGGGCCATACAATGAGCAGTTCTTC,CASSPLSGGPYNEQFF
-,TRBJ2-6,-,TRBV11-2,TGTGCCAGCAGCCACTATAAGTTCTCTGGGGCCAACGTCCTGACTTTC,CASSHYKFSGANVLTF
-,TRBJ2-1,many,TRBV6-1,TGTGCCAGCATGACCGCGAATGAGCAATTCTTC,CASMTANEQFF
TRBD1,TRBJ2-2,few,TRBV6-1,TGTGCCAGCAGACGCCAGGGGGCCGGGGAGCTGTTTTTT,CASRRQGAGELFF
TRBD1,TRBJ2-1,-,TRBV5-1,TGCGCCAGCAGCTTGAGGGGGACAGGGTCCTACAATGAGCAGTTCTTC,CASSLRGTGSYNEQFF
-,TRBJ1-2,-,TRBV5-1,TGCGCCAGCAGCCTGCAAGGGGAACTCTATGGCTACACCTTC,CASSLQGELYGYTF
TRBD2,TRBJ2-1,many,TRBV3-1,TGTGCCAGCAGCCAAGAAGGCGGGGGGAACTCTTATTTTGAGCAGTTCTTC,CASSQEGGGNSYFEQFF
-,TRBJ2-5,many,TRBV12-3/TRBV12-4,TGTGCCAGCAAAAGTGCCCACAGGGACCCCCAAGAGACCCAGTACTTC,CASKSAHRDPQETQYF
-,TRBJ1-1,many,TRBV11-2,TGTGCCAGCAGCCTAGACGCGAACACTGAAGCTTTCTTT,CASSLDANTEAFF
-,TRBJ2-7,many,TRBV6-2/TRBV6-3,TGTGCCAGCAGCTCCGGGACTTCCTACGAGCAGTACTTC,CASSSGTSYEQYF
TRBD2,TRBJ2-5,-,TRBV12-3/TRBV12-4,TGTGCCAGCAGTCAAGGGCGGGGGGCGATACTGGAGACCCAGTACTTC,CASSQGRGAILETQYF
-,TRBJ1-1,many,TRBV29-1,TGCAGCGTTGCCTGGGGGAACACTGAAGCTTTCTTT,CSVAWGNTEAFF
-,TRBJ2-1,-,TRBV28,TGTGCCAGCAGGTTGCGAGACGGAGGCAATGAGCAGTTCTTC,CASRLRDGGNEQFF